The clone carrying this T cell receptor (beta chain) showed up just a few times. This sample was included in a study of control samples from healthy donors and cancer patients. The CDR3 is 13 amino acids. Germline loops: CDR1 SGHRS, CDR2 YFSETQ. Deletions cut 0 bases from V and 5 bases from J, with 8 bases between. TCRdb's copy holds only in-frame clones and misses some; the assay was immunoSEQ multiplex PCR. The sample has 50,000 or so clones; about 86% are singletons. This receptor was taken from a woman in her forties or fifties with lung cancer. The sequenced sample was PBMCs. The chain combines TRBV5-1 with TRBJ1-1; D unclear. CDR3 DNA sequence: TGCGCCAGCAGCTTGGGGACGAGGACTGAAGCTTTCTTT. It specifies CASSLGTRTEAFF.